Shown below are 10 T cell receptor beta chains from a single sample sequenced in a study of OX40 agonist ivuxolimab in advanced cancers. Using immunoSEQ multiplex PCR, the repertoire was profiled, and TCRdb retains in-frame clones only, with some absent. The sample records more than 35,000 clones, 80% to 85% being singletons. Sequenced here: CD4+ or CD8+ T cells sorted from blood, sampled in a trial of the OX40 agonist ivuxolimab. The source of these receptors is an adult with an advanced solid tumor such as melanoma, head and neck, liver or kidney cancer.

The chain joins TRBV11-2 to TRBJ2-7; TRBD2 agrees at 10 bases. The CDR3 is 14 residues long. With 6 bases clipped from V and 2 bases from J, the junction kept 4 bases outside the gene matches. Per germline, CDR1 SGHAT and CDR2 FQNNGV. In nucleotides, the CDR3 is TGTGCCAGCAGACAAGGACTAGCGGCCTACGAGCAGTACTTC. This codes for CASRQGLAAYEQYF.

This chain connects TRBV27 to TRBJ2-1; 7 bases are a match to TRBD2. The germline gives CDR1 MNHEY, CDR2 SMNVEV (reference sequence). The CDR3 extends over 14 amino acids. Trimming took 7 bases from V and 6 from J; bases not matched to a gene: 9. This CDR3 reads CASNLGRGFNEQFF. As DNA, the CDR3 is TGTGCCAGCAATCTGGGGCGGGGGTTCAATGAGCAGTTCTTC.

The chain recombines TRBV11-1 with TRBJ1-2; D is uncertain. The CDR3 sequence is 14 residues long. V lost 1 base to trimming and J lost 8 bases, with 14 bases between them. Germline V lookup: CDR1 SGHAT, CDR2 FQDESV (reference sequence). CDR3 protein: CASSLDPGRNGYTF. The CDR3 bases are TGTGCCAGCAGCTTAGATCCCGGGCGGAACGGCTACACCTTC.

The chain carries TRBV21-1 and TRBJ1-5; TRBD1, the table's D call, was not compared with the DNA. TRBV21-1 is a known pseudogene. The CDR3 length is 14 residues. The CDR3 DNA reads TGTGCCAGCGGAGGGACAGGCGACAATCAGCCCCAGCATTTT. Translating it yields CASGGTGDNQPQHF.

The rearrangement joins TRBV19 to TRBJ1-6; D may be TRBD1 (5 bases). CDR1 and CDR2 (germline): LNHDA, SQIVND (reference sequence). V gave up 6 bases and J gave up 10 bases, with 19 bases separating them. The length of the CDR3 is 15 residues. CDR3 in DNA: TGTGCCAGTAGCAGGCGTGAGGCCTGGGACTCACCCCTCCACTTT. Its translation: CASSRREAWDSPLHF.

The chain is built from TRBV28 and TRBJ2-1, with D unclear. Germline V CDR1 and CDR2: MDHEN, SYDVKM. Trimming cost V 5 bases and J 3 bases, with 17 bases left between them. This CDR3 has 16 amino acids. CDR3 in amino acids: CASSPIYAGRYNEQFF. In DNA, the CDR3 is TGTGCCAGCAGTCCTATTTACGCAGGACGCTACAATGAGCAGTTCTTC.

The rearrangement uses TRBV7-3 and TRBJ1-1; 9 nucleotides agree with TRBD1. The CDR3 has 16 amino acids. J lost 4 bases, V lost 4 bases, and 10 bases had no gene match. The germline V gene has CDR1 SGHTA and CDR2 FQGTGA. The chain's CDR3 is CASSSGTGLMGTEAFF. As DNA, the CDR3 is TGTGCCAGCAGCTCCGGGACAGGGCTAATGGGCACTGAAGCTTTCTTT.

The gene calls are TRBV2 and TRBJ2-1; 9 bases line up with TRBD2. Trimming took 2 bases from V and 6 from J; bases not matched to a gene: 5. CDR1 is SNHLY and CDR2 is FYNNEI in the germline V gene. The CDR3 has 15 amino acids. In nucleotides, the CDR3 is TGTGCCAGCAGTGAATGGGAAGCGGGAGGCAATGAGCAGTTCTTC. The encoded protein is CASSEWEAGGNEQFF. The entire variable domain, with the rest obtained from reference TRBV2 and TRBJ2-1, is as follows: EPEVTQTPSHQVTQMGQEVILRCVPISNHLYFYWYRQILGQKVEFLVSFYNNEISEKSEIFDDQFSVERPDGSNFTLKIRSTKLEDSAMYFCASSEWEAGGNEQFFGPGTRLTVL.

The chain has TRBV5-1 and TRBJ2-7, with D possibly being TRBD2 (6 bases). Germline V CDR1 and CDR2: SGHRS, YFSETQ. The CDR3 has 14 amino acids. V gave up 5 bases and J gave up 0 bases, with 12 bases separating them. CDR3 amino acids: CASRAGTASYEQYF. For the CDR3, the DNA is TGCGCCAGCAGAGCGGGCACCGCCTCCTACGAGCAGTACTTC.

This rearrangement joins TRBV6-1 to TRBJ1-3; D gene uncertain. Trimming cost V 3 bases and J 4 bases, with 7 bases left between them. Per germline, CDR1 MNHNS and CDR2 SASEGT. The CDR3 loop spans 13 amino acids. The CDR3 spells CASSDGYGNTIYF. The CDR3 DNA is TGTGCCAGCAGTGATGGTTACGGAAACACCATATATTTT.